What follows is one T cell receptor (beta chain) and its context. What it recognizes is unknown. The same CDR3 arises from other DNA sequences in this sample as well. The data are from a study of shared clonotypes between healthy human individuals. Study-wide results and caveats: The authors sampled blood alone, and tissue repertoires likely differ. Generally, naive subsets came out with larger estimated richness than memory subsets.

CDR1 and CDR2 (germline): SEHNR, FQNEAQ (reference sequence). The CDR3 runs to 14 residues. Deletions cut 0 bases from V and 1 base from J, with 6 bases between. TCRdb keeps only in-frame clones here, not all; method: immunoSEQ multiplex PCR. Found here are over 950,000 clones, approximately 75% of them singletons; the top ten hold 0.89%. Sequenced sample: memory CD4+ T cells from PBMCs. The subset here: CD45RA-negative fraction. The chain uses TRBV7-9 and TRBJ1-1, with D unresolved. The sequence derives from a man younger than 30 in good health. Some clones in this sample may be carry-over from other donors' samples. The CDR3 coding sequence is TGTGCCAGCAGCTTAGCGGGTACGAACACTGAAGCTTTCTTT. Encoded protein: CASSLAGTNTEAFF.